This TCR beta chain was found in a study of cytomegalovirus exposure and HLA in healthy donors. Germline V gene sequence: CDR1 SGHNT, CDR2 YYREEE (reference sequence). This CDR3 contains 14 residues. Trimming took 3 bases from V and 6 from J; bases not matched to a gene: 6. Primers included in the PCR were 60 Vbeta and 13 Jbeta primers. Here immunoSEQ multiplex PCR was the method, and the copy in TCRdb shows in-frame clones only, minus some. Altogether 150,000 to 200,000 clones are present, about 80% being singletons, with the ten largest covering approximately 2%. The source material was PBMCs. This TCR was sampled from a female donor in good health and CMV-seronegative. V gene TRBV5-4 combines with J gene TRBJ2-7; 10 bases map to TRBD2. Here the CDR3 DNA reads TGTGCCAGCAGCTCCACTAGCGGGGATCGCGAGCAGTACTTC. This sequence encodes CASSSTSGDREQYF.